This entry features one T cell receptor (beta chain) sequence. TCRdb keeps only in-frame clones here, not all; method: immunoSEQ multiplex PCR. This table has about 22,000 clones, roughly nine tenths appearing once. The sample belongs to a study of T cell changes during pregnancy in multiple sclerosis. Germline V CDR1 and CDR2: SGHKS, YYEKEE (reference sequence). The CDR3 sequence is 15 residues long. V shed 1 base and J shed 0 bases, with 10 bases lying between them. The V call is TRBV5-5, the J call TRBJ2-5, with a possible D match to TRBD2 (5 bases). Here the sequenced sample was CD8+ T cells from peripheral blood mononuclear cells, taken after pregnancy. The clonotype was recovered from a female donor with multiple sclerosis, enrolled in a pregnancy study. Here the CDR3 DNA reads TGTGCCAGCAGCTTGTTTCCGGACTACCAAGAGACCCAGTACTTC. This codes for CASSLFPDYQETQYF. The full variable domain, rest sourced from reference TRBV5-5 and TRBJ2-5, is DAGVTQSPTHLIKTRGQQVTLRCSPISGHKSVSWYQQVLGQGPQFIFQYYEKEERGRGNFPDRFSARQFPNYSSELNVNALLLGDSALYLCASSLFPDYQETQYFGPGTRLLVL.